These 2 T cell receptor beta chains originate from one sample sequenced in a study of shared clonotypes between healthy human individuals. Produced via immunoSEQ multiplex PCR; TCRdb's table is partial and in-frame only. Of about 2.4 million clones listed, roughly 93% are singletons. The sequenced material came from naive CD4+ T cells from PBMCs. Described subset: CD45RA+ positively selected. The receptor source for this set is a man aged 18 to 30 in good health. Some clones in this sample may be carry-over from other donors' samples.

The gene calls are TRBV25-1 and TRBJ2-1; 10 positions match TRBD1. The CDR3 length is 14 residues. V lost 9 bases and J lost 6; bases outside the gene matches: 8. Per germline, CDR1 MGHDK and CDR2 SYGVNS. CDR3 sequence reads: CASTGQGEFNEQFF. The CDR3 DNA sequence: TGTGCCAGTACTGGACAGGGGGAGTTCAATGAGCAGTTCTTC.

V gene TRBV5-1 combines with J gene TRBJ2-3; D remains unclear. Germline V gives CDR1 SGHRS, CDR2 YFSETQ. The CDR3 is 17 amino acids. V was cut by 0 bases and J by 1 base, with 15 bases left in between. Here the CDR3 DNA reads TGCGCCAGCAGCTTGGAAGCCAGTCTAAGTGGCACAGATACGCAGTATTTT. Translated: CASSLEASLSGTDTQYF.